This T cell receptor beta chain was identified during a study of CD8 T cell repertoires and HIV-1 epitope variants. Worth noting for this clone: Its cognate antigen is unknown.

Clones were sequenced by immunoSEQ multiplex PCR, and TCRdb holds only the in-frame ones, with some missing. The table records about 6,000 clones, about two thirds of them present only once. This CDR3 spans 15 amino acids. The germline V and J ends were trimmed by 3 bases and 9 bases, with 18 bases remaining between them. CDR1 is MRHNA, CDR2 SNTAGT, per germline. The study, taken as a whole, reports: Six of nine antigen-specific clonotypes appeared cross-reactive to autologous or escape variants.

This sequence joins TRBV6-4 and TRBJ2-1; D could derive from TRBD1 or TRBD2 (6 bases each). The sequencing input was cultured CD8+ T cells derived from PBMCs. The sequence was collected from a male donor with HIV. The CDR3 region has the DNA TGTGCCAGCAGTGATGTGTCCGACAGGAGGGGTGAGCAGTTCTTC. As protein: CASSDVSDRRGEQFF.